This T cell receptor (beta chain) derives from a study of vaccination effects on CD4 cells after COVID-19. Overall study: Either the BNT162b2 or mRNA-1273 vaccine was given to participants in two doses.

The protocol was immunoSEQ multiplex PCR, while the TCRdb copy is restricted to in-frame clones and leaves out a portion. This sample has tens of thousands of clones, with 65% to 80% found just once. Comment on this clone: Its antigen remains unknown.

Antigen-specific CD4+ T cells were expanded with viral peptide pools in the ViraFEST assay before sequencing. Scientists isolated CD4+ T cells after an approximately 9-day culture period ended. According to the study, vaccine recipients showed no prior SARS-CoV-2 infection and negative nucleocapsid antibodies. Cultures got half-medium changes with IL-2 on days 3 and 7. The ends were cut back, 3 bases at V and 9 bases at J, with 12 bases in the middle. The CDR3 spans 14 residues. In germline, CDR1 is MDHEN, CDR2 SYDVKM. The chain employs TRBV28 and TRBJ1-6, with a tentative D call TRBD1 (5 bases). The sequencing used CD4+ T cells from PBMCs cultured with HCoV-NL63 spike peptides, collected before COVID-19 vaccination. This receptor was taken from a human donor who received a COVID-19 vaccine. The CDR3 nucleotides read TGTGCCAGCAGTTTGCCAGGGATCGGTTCACCCCTCCACTTT. Encoded protein: CASSLPGIGSPLHF. The complete variable domain, with remaining parts taken from reference TRBV28 and TRBJ1-6, reads DVKVTQSSRYLVKRTGEKVFLECVQDMDHENMFWYRQDPGLGLRLIYFSYDVKMKEKGDIPEGYSVSREKKERFSLILESASTNQTSMYLCASSLPGIGSPLHFGNGTRLTVT.